This T cell receptor beta chain was captured in a study of blood T cell repertoires in COVID-19. At the level of the study: The United States, Italy and Spain were the sources of the acute and convalescent COVID-19 samples.

TCRdb's table, derived via immunoSEQ multiplex PCR, lists solely in-frame clones and lacks some. Here the sample spans 200,000 to 300,000 clones, 84% being singletons. Germline V gene lookup returns CDR1 SNHLY and CDR2 FYNNEI. The CDR3 spans 15 residues. The V segment lost 4 bases and the J segment 4 bases; nucleotides outside the gene matches: 5. This receptor was identified in a man aged 35 to 55 who had recovered from COVID-19. The chain has TRBV2 and TRBJ1-3; 9 bases agree with TRBD1. Sequencing was done on a sample of peripheral blood. The CDR3: CASSVTGGYGNTIYF. CDR3 nucleotides: TGTGCCAGCAGTGTTACAGGGGGCTACGGAAACACCATATATTTT.